Following are 18 T cell receptor beta chains from one sample sequenced in a study of radiation and T cells in renal cell carcinoma. The time point here: blood 4 weeks post-SBRT, at nephrectomy. Specified treatment: 15 Gy SBRT to primary tumor, nephrectomy 4 weeks later. The repertoire was sequenced with immunoSEQ multiplex PCR; TCRdb's copy has only in-frame clones and lacks some. The table records 150,000 to 200,000 clones, 88% of them present only once. This material consisted of blood, taken from a patient whose treatment included radiotherapy and nephrectomy. These receptors all stem from a woman between 45 and 60 years old with renal cell carcinoma.

This clone was seen just once. The J gene is TRBJ1-5, the V gene TRBV10-3, with TRBD1 identical over 7 bases. Germline-derived CDR1 and CDR2 are ENHRY and SYGVKD. With V trimmed by 10 bases and J by 5 bases, 5 bases remained unmatched. This CDR3 has 12 residues. CDR3 nucleotide sequence: TGTGCCACTGGGACAGAGCATCAGCCCCAGCATTTT. Protein product: CATGTEHQPQHF.

J is TRBJ1-2 and V is TRBV9; 7 bases fit TRBD1. The CDR3 has 16 amino acids. Germline V CDR1 and CDR2: SGDLS, YYNGEE. V lost 3 bases to trimming and J lost 5 bases; unmatched junction nucleotides: 13. CDR3 in amino acids: CASSARGGRAGYGYTF. CDR3 bases: TGTGCCAGCAGCGCCAGGGGGGGAAGAGCGGGGTATGGCTACACCTTC.

The chain uses TRBV12-5 and TRBJ1-3, with 7 bases aligning to TRBD1. The trim removed 3 bases at V and 0 bases at J, leaving 5 bases unmatched. The CDR3 extends over 16 amino acids. CDR1 LGHNT and CDR2 FRNRAP come from the germline V gene. The DNA for the CDR3 is TGTGCTAGTGGTTTCCGGACAGGCCCCTCTGGAAACACCATATATTTT. As protein: CASGFRTGPSGNTIYF.

The rearrangement joins TRBV7-8 to TRBJ2-5; 12 positions match TRBD2. The CDR3 sequence is 19 residues long. The trim removed 0 bases at V and 5 bases at J, leaving 13 bases unmatched. Germline V gene sequence: CDR1 SGHVS, CDR2 FQNEAQ. This CDR3 is CASSLATVGLAGTRETQYF. The CDR3 bases are TGTGCCAGCAGCTTAGCGACCGTGGGACTAGCGGGCACTCGGGAGACCCAGTACTTC.

The rearrangement uses TRBV30 and TRBJ2-2, with a weak D call TRBD1 (6 bases). The V end lost 2 bases, the J end lost 4 bases, and 11 bases lay between the germline ends. In germline, CDR1 is GTSNPN, CDR2 SVGIG (reference sequence). The CDR3 sequence is 14 residues long. The CDR3 reads CAWSPGAATGELFF. The CDR3 DNA reads TGTGCCTGGAGTCCAGGGGCCGCCACCGGGGAGCTGTTTTTT.

The chain joins TRBV4-3 to TRBJ1-2; D is uncertain. The CDR3 contains 14 residues. Germline V lookup: CDR1 LGHNA, CDR2 YSLEER. V was trimmed by 1 base and J by 4 bases, leaving 10 bases between them. CDR3 DNA sequence: TGCGCCAGCAGCCAAGCTAACTTAGGCTATGGCTACACCTTC. Translating gives CASSQANLGYGYTF.

DNA for the CDR3: TGCGCCAGCAACCCGGACAGGGCACCCTATGGCTACACCTTC. It yields the protein CASNPDRAPYGYTF. The chain has TRBV5-1 and TRBJ1-2; the match to TRBD1 covers 8 bases. Germline CDR1 reads SGHRS; CDR2 reads YFSETQ. CDR3 size: 14 residues. V lost 6 bases to trimming and J lost 4 bases; unmatched junction nucleotides: 8.

CDR3: CASSRLMGRGAFNTGELFF. CDR3 nucleotide sequence: TGTGCCAGCAGCCGACTTATGGGCAGGGGGGCATTTAACACCGGGGAGCTGTTTTTT. The V and J genes are TRBV4-2 and TRBJ2-2; the D gene is possibly TRBD1 (7 bases). Per the germline V gene, CDR1 is LGHNA and CDR2 is YNFKEQ. Trimming shortened V by 4 bases and J by 2 bases, and 23 bases separated the two germline ends. The CDR3 covers 19 residues.

V gene TRBV15 combines with J gene TRBJ2-2; D not resolved. CDR3 size: 15 residues. CDR1 is LNHNV, CDR2 YYDKDF, per germline (reference sequence). V was clipped by 0 bases and J by 4 bases, with 9 bases between them. CDR3 sequence (DNA): TGTGCCACCAGCAGAGATAGGACCCCCACCGGGGAGCTGTTTTTT. This encodes CATSRDRTPTGELFF.

This chain uses TRBV29-1 with TRBJ2-1; TRBD1 aligns across 12 bases. CDR3 length: 13 residues. Per germline, CDR1 SQVTM and CDR2 ANQGSEA. The V segment lost 7 bases and the J segment 6 bases; nucleotides outside the gene matches: 4. The CDR3 loop is CSAGQGATNEQFF. The CDR3 region has the DNA TGCAGCGCGGGACAGGGGGCCACCAATGAGCAGTTCTTC.

This clone was observed once. This chain joins TRBV30 and TRBJ2-2; D unclear. Germline CDR1 reads GTSNPN; CDR2 reads SVGIG (reference sequence). The CDR3 totals 15 residues. The V end lost 2 bases, the J end lost 6 bases, and 16 bases lay between the germline ends. This chain's CDR3 is CAWSILRVGAGELFF. The DNA for the CDR3 is TGTGCCTGGAGTATCTTGAGAGTTGGGGCCGGGGAGCTGTTTTTT.

This chain uses TRBV5-1 with TRBJ1-3, with a tentative D call TRBD1 (6 bases). CDR3 length: 15 amino acids. Trimming cost V 4 bases and J 4 bases, with 15 bases left between them. The V gene's germline CDR1 is SGHRS and CDR2 YFSETQ. DNA for the CDR3: TGCGCCAGCAGCCTAGATGGGACACTGGGAAACACCATATATTTT. Its translation: CASSLDGTLGNTIYF.

The DNA for the CDR3 is TGTGCCAGCAGCTCACAAGGGGCCGGGAGCTCCTACGAGCAGTACTTC. Its translation: CASSSQGAGSSYEQYF. The chain recombines TRBV5-5 with TRBJ2-7; D is perhaps TRBD2 (6 bases). This CDR3 has 16 residues. V gave up 3 bases and J gave up 0 bases, with 16 bases separating them. Germline loops: CDR1 SGHKS, CDR2 YYEKEE (reference sequence).

This clone was recorded once. The chain recombines TRBV5-4 with TRBJ2-7, with 9 bases that match TRBD1. CDR1 and CDR2 from the germline V gene are SGHNT and YYREEE (reference sequence). This CDR3 has 15 residues. V gave up 6 bases and J gave up 1 base; unmatched junction bases: 8. The CDR3, as DNA: TGTGCCAGCACCTCTCGGGACAGGGCATCCTACGAGCAGTACTTC. This sequence encodes CASTSRDRASYEQYF.

J is TRBJ2-7 and V is TRBV13, with TRBD2 matching over 9 bases. CDR3 length equals 15 residues. Germline values: CDR1 PRHDT, CDR2 FYEKMQ (reference sequence). V lost 8 bases and J lost 0; bases outside the gene matches: 8. CDR3 nucleotide sequence: TGTGCCAGCCGGGGAAGGGGACTAGCCTCCTACGAGCAGTACTTC. Encoded protein: CASRGRGLASYEQYF.

The CDR3 reads CASSLVGTPYNEQFF. The CDR3 nucleotides are TGTGCCAGCAGCTTAGTAGGAACCCCCTACAATGAGCAGTTCTTC. This chain connects TRBV7-9 to TRBJ2-1; D is unclear. Germline CDR1 reads SEHNR; CDR2 reads FQNEAQ (reference sequence). V lost 1 base to trimming and J lost 2 bases, with 9 bases between them. This CDR3 has 15 residues.

This rearrangement joins TRBV4-1 to TRBJ1-2, with D unclear. Looked up from germline, CDR1 is MGHRA and CDR2 is YSYEKL. This CDR3 has 16 residues. The ends were cut back, 0 bases at V and 2 bases at J, with 13 bases in the middle. CDR3 coding DNA: TGCGCCAGCAGCCAAGATGACGGCACACTCAACTATGGCTACACCTTC. Translated, it gives CASSQDDGTLNYGYTF.

This clone was picked up a small number of times. The chain is built from TRBV5-1 and TRBJ1-1; D ambiguous. Trimming removed 4 bases from V and 3 bases from J, with 13 bases in between. Germline CDR1 and CDR2: SGHRS and YFSETQ. The CDR3 is made up of 14 amino acids. This CDR3 reads CASSNPGRYTEAFF. The CDR3 nucleotides read TGCGCCAGCAGCAATCCCGGACGGTACACTGAAGCTTTCTTT.